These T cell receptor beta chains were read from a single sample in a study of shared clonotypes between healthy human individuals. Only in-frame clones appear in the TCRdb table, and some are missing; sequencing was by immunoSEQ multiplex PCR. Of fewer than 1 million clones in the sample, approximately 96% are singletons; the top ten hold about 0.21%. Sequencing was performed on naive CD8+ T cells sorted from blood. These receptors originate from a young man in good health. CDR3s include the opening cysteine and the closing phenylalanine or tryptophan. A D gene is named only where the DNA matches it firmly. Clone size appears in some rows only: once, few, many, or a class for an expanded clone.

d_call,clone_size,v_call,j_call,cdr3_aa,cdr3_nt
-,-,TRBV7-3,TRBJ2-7,CASSLTGSPLEQYF,TGTGCCAGCAGCTTAACCGGGAGTCCCCTCGAGCAGTACTTC
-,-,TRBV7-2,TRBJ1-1,CASSLNEGLNTEAFF,TGTGCCAGCAGCTTAAACGAGGGATTGAACACTGAAGCTTTCTTT
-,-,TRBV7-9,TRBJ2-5,CASSFYGDGLVRETQYF,TGTGCCAGCAGCTTTTACGGCGATGGGCTGGTTAGAGAGACCCAGTACTTC
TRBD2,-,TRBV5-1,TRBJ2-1,CASSLIAGGRNNEQFF,TGCGCCAGCAGCTTAATAGCGGGAGGGCGGAACAATGAGCAGTTCTTC
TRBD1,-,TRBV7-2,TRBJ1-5,CASSWTGATQPQHF,TGTGCCAGCAGCTGGACAGGGGCAACCCAGCCCCAGCATTTT
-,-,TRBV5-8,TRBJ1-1,CASSLLLEFNTEAFF,TGTGCCAGCAGCCTATTGTTGGAATTTAACACTGAAGCTTTCTTT
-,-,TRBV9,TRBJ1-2,CASSVAGPGSRNYGYTF,TGTGCCAGCAGCGTAGCAGGGCCAGGGAGTCGAAACTATGGCTACACCTTC
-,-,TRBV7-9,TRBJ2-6,CASSFPGANVLTF,TGTGCCAGCAGCTTTCCTGGGGCCAACGTCCTGACTTTC
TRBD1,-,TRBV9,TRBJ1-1,CASSTRQGGSTEAFF,TGTGCCAGCAGCACCCGACAGGGAGGGAGCACTGAAGCTTTCTTT
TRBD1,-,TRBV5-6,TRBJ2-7,CASSFGTGGAEQYF,TGTGCCAGCAGCTTTGGGACAGGGGGAGCCGAGCAGTACTTC
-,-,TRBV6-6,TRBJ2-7,CASVYGGEQYF,TGTGCCAGCGTATATGGCGGCGAGCAGTACTTC
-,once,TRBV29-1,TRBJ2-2,CSVFYGRTGELFF,TGCAGCGTTTTTTACGGTCGCACCGGGGAGCTGTTTTTT
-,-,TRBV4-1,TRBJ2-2,CASSLEPRPITGELFF,TGCGCCAGCAGCCTGGAACCGCGACCGATCACCGGGGAGCTGTTTTTT
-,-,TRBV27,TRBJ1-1,CASRANTEAFF,TGTGCCAGCAGAGCAAACACTGAAGCTTTCTTT
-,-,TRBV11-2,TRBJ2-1,CASSLGANEQFF,TGTGCCAGCAGCTTAGGCGCCAATGAGCAGTTCTTC
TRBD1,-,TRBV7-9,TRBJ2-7,CASSSAGGPYEQYF,TGTGCCAGTAGCTCTGCAGGGGGACCCTACGAGCAGTACTTC
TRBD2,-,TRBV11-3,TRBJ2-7,CASSLGLAGDYEQYF,TGTGCCAGCAGTCTCGGACTAGCGGGAGACTACGAGCAGTACTTC
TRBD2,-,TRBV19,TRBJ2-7,CASSATSGAYEQYF,TGTGCCAGTAGTGCAACTAGCGGAGCCTACGAGCAGTACTTC
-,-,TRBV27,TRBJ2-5,CASSFGGARLETQYF,TGTGCCAGCAGTTTTGGAGGTGCAAGGTTGGAGACCCAGTACTTC
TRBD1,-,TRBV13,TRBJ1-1,CASSFNWAGGAVNTEAFF,TGTGCCAGCAGCTTTAATTGGGCAGGGGGAGCCGTGAACACTGAAGCTTTCTTT
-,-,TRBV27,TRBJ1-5,CASTSRLGSNQPQHF,TGTGCCAGCACCAGTCGACTTGGCAGCAATCAGCCCCAGCATTTT
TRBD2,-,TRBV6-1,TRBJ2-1,CASSGGSSGREFF,TGTGCCAGCAGTGGGGGGTCTAGCGGTAGGGAGTTCTTC
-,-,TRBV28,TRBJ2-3,CASSLNGQTSTDTQYF,TGTGCCAGCAGTTTAAACGGACAGACAAGCACAGATACGCAGTATTTT
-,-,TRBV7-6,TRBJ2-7,CASSPDGTGTYEQYF,TGTGCCAGCAGCCCCGATGGGACGGGGACCTACGAGCAGTACTTC
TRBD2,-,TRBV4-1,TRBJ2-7,CASSQDHGLAHYEQYF,TGCGCCAGCAGCCAAGATCATGGACTAGCGCACTACGAGCAGTACTTC
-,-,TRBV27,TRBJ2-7,CASSLRGHYEQYF,TGTGCCAGCAGTTTAAGGGGTCACTACGAGCAGTACTTC
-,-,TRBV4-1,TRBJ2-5,CASSHLNTQETQYF,TGCGCCAGCAGCCACCTGAATACCCAAGAGACCCAGTACTTC